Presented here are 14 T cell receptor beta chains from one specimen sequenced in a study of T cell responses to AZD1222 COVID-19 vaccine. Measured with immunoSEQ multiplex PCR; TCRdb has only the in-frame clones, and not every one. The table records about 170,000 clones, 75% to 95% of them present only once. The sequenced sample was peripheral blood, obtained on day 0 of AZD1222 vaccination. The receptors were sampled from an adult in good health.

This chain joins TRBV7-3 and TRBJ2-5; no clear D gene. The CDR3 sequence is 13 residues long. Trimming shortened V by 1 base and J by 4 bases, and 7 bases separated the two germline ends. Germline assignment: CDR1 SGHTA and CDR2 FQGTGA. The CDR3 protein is CASSLSRAETQYF. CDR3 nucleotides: TGTGCCAGCAGCTTAAGCAGAGCAGAGACCCAGTACTTC.

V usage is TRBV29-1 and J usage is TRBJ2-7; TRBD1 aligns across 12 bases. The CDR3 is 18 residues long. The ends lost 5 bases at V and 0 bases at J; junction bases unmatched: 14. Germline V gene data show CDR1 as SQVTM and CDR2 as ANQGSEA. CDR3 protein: CSVFSTGTGGLGSYEQYF. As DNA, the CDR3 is TGCAGCGTTTTTTCCACCGGGACAGGGGGCCTGGGCTCCTACGAGCAGTACTTC.

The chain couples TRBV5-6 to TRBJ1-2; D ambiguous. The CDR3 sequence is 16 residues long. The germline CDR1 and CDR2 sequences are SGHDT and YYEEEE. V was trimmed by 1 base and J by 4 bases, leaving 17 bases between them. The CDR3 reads CASSLSRWRPGYGYTF. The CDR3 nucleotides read TGTGCCAGCAGCTTGAGTAGGTGGAGGCCGGGCTATGGCTACACCTTC.

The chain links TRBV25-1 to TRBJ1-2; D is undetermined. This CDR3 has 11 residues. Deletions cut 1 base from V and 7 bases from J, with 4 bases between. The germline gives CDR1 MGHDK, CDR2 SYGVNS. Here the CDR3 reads CASSEWSGYTF. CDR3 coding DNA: TGTGCCAGCAGTGAATGGTCTGGCTACACCTTC.

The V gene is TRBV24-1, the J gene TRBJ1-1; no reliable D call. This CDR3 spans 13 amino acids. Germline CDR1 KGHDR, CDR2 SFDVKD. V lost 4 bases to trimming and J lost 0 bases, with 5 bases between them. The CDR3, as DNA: TGTGCCACCAGTGAAGGAGTGAACACTGAAGCTTTCTTT. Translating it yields CATSEGVNTEAFF.

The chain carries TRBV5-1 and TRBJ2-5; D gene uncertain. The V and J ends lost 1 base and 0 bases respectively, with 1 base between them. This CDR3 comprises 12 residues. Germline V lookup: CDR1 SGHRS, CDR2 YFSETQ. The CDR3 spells CASSLNQETQYF. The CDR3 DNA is TGCGCCAGCAGCTTGAACCAAGAGACCCAGTACTTC.

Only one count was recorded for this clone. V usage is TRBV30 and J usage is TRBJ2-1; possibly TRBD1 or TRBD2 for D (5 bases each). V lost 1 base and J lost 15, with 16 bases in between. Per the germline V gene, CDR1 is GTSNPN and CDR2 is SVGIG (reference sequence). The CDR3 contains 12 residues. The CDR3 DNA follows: TGTGCCTGGAGTGCTCCGGGGCCCAACCCGTTCTTC. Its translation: CAWSAPGPNPFF.

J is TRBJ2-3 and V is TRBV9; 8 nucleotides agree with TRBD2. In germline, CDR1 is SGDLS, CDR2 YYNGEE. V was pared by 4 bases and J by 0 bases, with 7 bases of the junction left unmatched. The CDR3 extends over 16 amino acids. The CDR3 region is CASSNHPGGSTDTQYF. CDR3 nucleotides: TGTGCCAGCAGCAACCACCCGGGGGGGAGCACAGATACGCAGTATTTT.

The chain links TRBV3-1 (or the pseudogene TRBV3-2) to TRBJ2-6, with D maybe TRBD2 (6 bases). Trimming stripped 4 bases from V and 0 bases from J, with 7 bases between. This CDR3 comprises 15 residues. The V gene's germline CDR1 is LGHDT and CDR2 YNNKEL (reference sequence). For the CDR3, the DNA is TGTGCCAGCAGCCGGGGGGACTCTGGGGCCAACGTCCTGACTTTC. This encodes CASSRGDSGANVLTF.

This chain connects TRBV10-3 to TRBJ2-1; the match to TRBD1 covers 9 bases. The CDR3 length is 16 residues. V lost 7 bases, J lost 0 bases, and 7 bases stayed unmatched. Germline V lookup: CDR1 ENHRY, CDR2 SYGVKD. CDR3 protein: CAIKAGQGSSYNEQFF. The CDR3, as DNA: TGTGCCATCAAAGCGGGACAGGGCAGCTCCTACAATGAGCAGTTCTTC.

CDR3 coding DNA: TGTGCCAGCATTTCACCCGGGTCAGGCGGGACCCAGTACTTC. This translates into CASISPGSGGTQYF. This sequence joins TRBV6-5 and TRBJ2-5; no firm D call. From germline, CDR1 is MNHEY and CDR2 SVGAGI. The CDR3 covers 14 residues. The germline V and J ends were trimmed by 7 bases and 7 bases, with 19 bases remaining between them.

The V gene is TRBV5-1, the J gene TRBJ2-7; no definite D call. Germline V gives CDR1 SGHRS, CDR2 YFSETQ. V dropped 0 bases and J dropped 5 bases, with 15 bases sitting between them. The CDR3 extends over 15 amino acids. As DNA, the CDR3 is TGCGCCAGCAGCTTGGAGGGCCATCCGAAGGACGAGCAGTACTTC. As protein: CASSLEGHPKDEQYF.

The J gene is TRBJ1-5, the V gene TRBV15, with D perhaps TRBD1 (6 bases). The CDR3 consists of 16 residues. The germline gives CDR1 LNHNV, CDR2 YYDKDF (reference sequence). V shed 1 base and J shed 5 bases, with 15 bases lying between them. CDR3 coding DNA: TGTGCCACCAGCAGAGCCGGCAGGGGAGGGGATCAGCCCCAGCATTTT. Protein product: CATSRAGRGGDQPQHF.

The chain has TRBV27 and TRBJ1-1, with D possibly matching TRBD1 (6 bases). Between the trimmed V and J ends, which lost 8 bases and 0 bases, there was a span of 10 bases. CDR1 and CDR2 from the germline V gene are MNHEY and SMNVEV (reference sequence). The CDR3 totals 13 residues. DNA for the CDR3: TGTGCCAGCGTAGACAGGCTGAACACTGAAGCTTTCTTT. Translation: CASVDRLNTEAFF.